A single sample gave rise to the 5 T cell receptor beta chains below, sequenced in a study of prognosis after radiotherapy for stage I lung cancer. The TCR beta CDR3 region was amplified from genomic DNA, with two rounds of multiplex PCR being used for the amplification. Primers were specific to each TRBV and TRBJ gene in first-round PCR. TCRdb passed the multiplex PCR reads through MiXCR, listing each CDR3 protein once. This sample has about 35,000 distinct CDR3 sequences, with less than 45% found just once. Sequencing used PBMCs, obtained before or after stereotactic body radiation therapy (not recorded which). These receptor sequences come from a donor over 45 with non-small cell lung cancer.

Details on this clonotype: This may stem from a read error, because a much larger clone lies one nucleotide away. This chain uses TRBV4-1 with TRBJ2-3; no firm D call. The CDR3 has 16 amino acids. Trimming removed 0 bases at V and 6 bases at J, with 16 bases between. CDR1 MGHRA and CDR2 YSYEKL come from the germline V gene. The CDR3 spells CASSQERGRSCDTQYF. The CDR3 region has the DNA TGCGCCAGCAGCCAAGAGCGTGGGCGTTCATGTGATACGCAGTATTTT.

The sample holds many counts of this clonotype. This chain joins TRBV20-1 and TRBJ1-1; 11 nucleotides match TRBD1. J gave up 2 bases and V 3 bases, and 8 bases lay outside the gene matches. The CDR3 totals 16 residues. Germline CDR1 DFQATT, CDR2 SNEGSKA (reference sequence). The CDR3 sequence is CSASPWDRGGNTEAFF. The CDR3 DNA follows: TGCAGTGCTAGCCCCTGGGACAGGGGGGGCAACACTGAAGCTTTCTTT.

V and J are TRBV11-2 and TRBJ2-2, with unresolved D. Trimming took off 3 bases at V and 5 bases at J, with 16 bases between the two ends. This CDR3 is built from 16 residues. The germline V gene has CDR1 SGHAT and CDR2 FQNNGV. CDR3 in amino acids: CASSLHGCAGTGELFF. CDR3 coding DNA: TGTGCCAGCAGCTTGCACGGGTGTGCTGGGACCGGGGAGCTGTTTTTT.

This clonotype was counted ten times or more. This rearrangement joins TRBV24-1 to TRBJ2-3; no clear D. Germline V gene lookup returns CDR1 KGHDR and CDR2 SFDVKD. Between the trimmed V and J ends, which lost 2 bases and 4 bases, there was a span of 15 bases. This CDR3 contains 16 residues. The CDR3: CATSDSIKGLADTQYF. The CDR3 DNA reads as TGTGCCACCAGTGATTCTATAAAGGGTTTAGCAGATACGCAGTATTTT.

Of note for this clonotype: A read error may produce the germline difference seen at one junction end. This sequence joins TRBV5-1 and TRBJ2-7; 8 bases map to TRBD2. Germline V gene sequence: CDR1 SGHRS, CDR2 YFSETQ. The CDR3 extends over 17 amino acids. In DNA form, the CDR3 reads TGCGCCAGCAGCTTGGAGTTGGTAGCGGGGTGTAGGGACGAGCATTACTTC. It encodes CASSLELVAGCRDEHYF.